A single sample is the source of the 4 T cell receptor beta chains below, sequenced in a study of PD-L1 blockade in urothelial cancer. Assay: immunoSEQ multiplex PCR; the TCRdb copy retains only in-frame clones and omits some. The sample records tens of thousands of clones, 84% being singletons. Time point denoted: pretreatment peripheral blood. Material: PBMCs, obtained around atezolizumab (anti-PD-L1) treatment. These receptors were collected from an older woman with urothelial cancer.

The CDR3 here is CASSILDRGREQYF. DNA for the CDR3: TGTGCCAGCAGTATCCTGGACAGGGGCCGCGAGCAGTACTTC. V usage is TRBV6-1 and J usage is TRBJ2-7; 9 bases are a match to TRBD1. In germline, CDR1 is MNHNS, CDR2 SASEGT. The length of the CDR3 is 14 residues. V lost 5 bases and J lost 6; bases outside the gene matches: 8.

CDR3 coding DNA: TGTGCCAGCAGCGACCGACAGGGGGGGGTCGACACTGAAGCTTTCTTT. This sequence encodes CASSDRQGGVDTEAFF. This rearrangement joins TRBV9 to TRBJ1-1, with 9 nucleotides matching TRBD1. The CDR3 runs to 16 residues. The germline gives CDR1 SGDLS, CDR2 YYNGEE. V lost 3 bases and J lost 3; bases outside the gene matches: 9.

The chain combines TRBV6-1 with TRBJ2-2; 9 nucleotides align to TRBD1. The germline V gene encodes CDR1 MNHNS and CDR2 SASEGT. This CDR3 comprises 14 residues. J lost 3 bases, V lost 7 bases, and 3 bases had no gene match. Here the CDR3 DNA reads TGTGCCAGCACGTGGACAGGGGACACCGGGGAGCTGTTTTTT. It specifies CASTWTGDTGELFF.

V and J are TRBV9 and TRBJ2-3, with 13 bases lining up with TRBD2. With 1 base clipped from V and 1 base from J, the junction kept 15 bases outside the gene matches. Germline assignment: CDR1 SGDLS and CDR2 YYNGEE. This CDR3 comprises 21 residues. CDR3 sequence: CASSVITGTSGDYPGTDTQYF. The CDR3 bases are TGTGCCAGCAGCGTAATAACGGGGACTAGCGGGGACTATCCAGGCACAGATACGCAGTATTTT.